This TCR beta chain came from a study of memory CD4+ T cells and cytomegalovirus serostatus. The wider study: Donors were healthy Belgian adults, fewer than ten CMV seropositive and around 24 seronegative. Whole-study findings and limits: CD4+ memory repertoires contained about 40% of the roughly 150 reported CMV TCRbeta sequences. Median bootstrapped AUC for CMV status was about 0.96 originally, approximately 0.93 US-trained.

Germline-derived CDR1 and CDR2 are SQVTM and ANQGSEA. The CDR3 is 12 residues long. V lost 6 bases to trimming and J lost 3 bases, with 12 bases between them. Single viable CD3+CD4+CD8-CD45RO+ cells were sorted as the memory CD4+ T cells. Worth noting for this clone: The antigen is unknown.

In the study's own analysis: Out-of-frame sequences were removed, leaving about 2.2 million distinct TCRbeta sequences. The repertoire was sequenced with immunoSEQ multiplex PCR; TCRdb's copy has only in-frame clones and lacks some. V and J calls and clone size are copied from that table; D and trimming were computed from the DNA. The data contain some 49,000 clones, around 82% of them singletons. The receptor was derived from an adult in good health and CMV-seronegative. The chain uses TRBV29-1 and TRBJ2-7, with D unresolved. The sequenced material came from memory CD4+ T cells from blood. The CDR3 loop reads CSVDDTGYEQYF. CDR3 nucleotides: TGCAGCGTCGACGACACGGGCTACGAGCAGTACTTC.